This T cell receptor beta chain is drawn from a study of T cell responses to AZD1222 COVID-19 vaccine. The study's findings and limits: Baseline seropositivity occurred in only a handful of AZD1222 recipients. Unmutated variant regions are reportedly the target of nearly half of TCRs that are spike-specific. Donors skewed white British and female; clonal diversity was possibly underestimated.

Data came from immunoSEQ multiplex PCR; TCRdb stores just in-frame clones and leaves some out. The sample includes tens of thousands of clones, around 87% of them seen just once. The germline gives CDR1 LNHDA, CDR2 SQIVND (reference sequence). Trimming cost V 4 bases and J 3 bases; bases outside gene matches: 5. This CDR3 region has 14 residues. About this clone: Its antigen is undetermined.

Sequenced here: peripheral blood, sampled on day 0 of AZD1222 vaccination. This clonotype was obtained from an adult in good health. This chain connects TRBV19 to TRBJ1-2; 7 nucleotides match TRBD1. Here the CDR3 DNA reads TGTGCCAGTAGTAGAGAGACAGGGCACTATGGCTACACCTTC. Encoded protein: CASSRETGHYGYTF.